This entry features one TCR beta chain sequence. The target antigen is unknown. The record originates from a study of cytomegalovirus exposure and HLA in healthy donors. The overall study: Among several hundred genotyped donors, around 82% fell in the Caucasian-associated ancestry cluster. Findings and limits, study-wide: 150 to 200 TCR beta chains were listed as cytomegalovirus-associated.

CDR1 is LGHNA, CDR2 YSLEER, per germline. CDR3 size: 17 residues. V lost 0 bases and J lost 4, with 17 bases in between. In the PCR, 60 Vbeta and 13 Jbeta primers were used. The data were produced by immunoSEQ multiplex PCR, yet TCRdb's version contains in-frame clones alone and is incomplete. The table lists some 180,000 clones, with approximately 6.4% in the top ten. The TCR comes from a man under 40 in good health and CMV-seronegative. This sequence joins TRBV4-3 and TRBJ2-3, with D possibly being TRBD2 (7 bases). The sequenced sample consisted of PBMCs. CDR3 residues: CASSQDLGGGSADTQYF. Here the CDR3 DNA reads TGCGCCAGCAGCCAAGATTTGGGGGGGGGCAGCGCAGATACGCAGTATTTT.